The present T cell receptor beta chain was sequenced within a study of regulatory T cells. Germline V gene lookup returns CDR1 MGHRA and CDR2 YSYEKL. The CDR3 is 14 amino acids. The V gene lost 1 base and the J gene lost 4 bases, with 11 bases spanning the gap. General study findings and limits: Compared with autologous conventional CD4+ cells and control regulatory cells, CD3G-deficient regulatory T cells showed reduced diversity. The two patients with the most severe autoimmunity showed the strongest Treg restriction.

Amplification used 52 TRBV primers and 13 TRBJ primers. Libraries were prepared by immunoSEQ multiplex PCR; TCRdb keeps only in-frame clonotypes and omits some of them. Of some 2,000 clones listed, approximately 90% are singletons. As regards this clone: Its antigen is unidentified.

Sequencing was performed on CD4+ Tregs sorted from blood. The TCR comes from a child under 18 with CD3G deficiency. This chain connects TRBV4-1 to TRBJ2-7; D is undetermined. CDR3 nucleotide sequence: TGCGCCAGCAGCCAAGGGTTCCCGCGGTACGAGCAGTACTTC. Encoded protein: CASSQGFPRYEQYF.